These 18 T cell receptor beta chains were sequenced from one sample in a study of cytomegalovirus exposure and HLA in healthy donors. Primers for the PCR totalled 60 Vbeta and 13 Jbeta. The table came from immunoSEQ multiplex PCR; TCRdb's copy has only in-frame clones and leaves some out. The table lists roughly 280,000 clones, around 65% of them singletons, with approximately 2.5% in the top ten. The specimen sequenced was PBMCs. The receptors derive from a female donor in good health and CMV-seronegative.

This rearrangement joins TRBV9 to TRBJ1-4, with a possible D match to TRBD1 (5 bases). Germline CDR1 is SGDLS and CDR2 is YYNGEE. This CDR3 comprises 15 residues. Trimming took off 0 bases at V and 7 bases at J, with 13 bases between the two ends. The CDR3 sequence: CASSVGLGGVEKLFF. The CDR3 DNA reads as TGTGCCAGCAGCGTAGGGCTCGGGGGGGTTGAAAAACTGTTTTTT.

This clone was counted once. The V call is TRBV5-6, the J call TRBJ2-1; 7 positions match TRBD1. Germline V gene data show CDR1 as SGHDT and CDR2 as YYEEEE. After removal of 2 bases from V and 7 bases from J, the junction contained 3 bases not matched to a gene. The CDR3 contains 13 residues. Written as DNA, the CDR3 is TGTGCCAGCAGCTTAGGGACAGTTAATGAGCAGTTCTTC. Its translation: CASSLGTVNEQFF.

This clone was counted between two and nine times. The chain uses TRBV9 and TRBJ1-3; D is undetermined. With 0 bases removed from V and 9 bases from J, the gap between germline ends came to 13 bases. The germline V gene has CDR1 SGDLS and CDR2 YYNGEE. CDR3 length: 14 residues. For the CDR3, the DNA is TGTGCCAGCAGCGTAGATAGAGTTGGTAGCACCATATATTTT. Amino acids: CASSVDRVGSTIYF.

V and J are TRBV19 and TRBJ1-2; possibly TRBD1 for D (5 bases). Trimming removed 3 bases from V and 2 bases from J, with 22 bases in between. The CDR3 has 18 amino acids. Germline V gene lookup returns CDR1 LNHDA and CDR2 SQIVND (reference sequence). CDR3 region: CASSMVDGALRENYGYTF. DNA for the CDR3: TGTGCCAGTAGTATGGTCGACGGAGCACTCAGGGAAAACTATGGCTACACCTTC.

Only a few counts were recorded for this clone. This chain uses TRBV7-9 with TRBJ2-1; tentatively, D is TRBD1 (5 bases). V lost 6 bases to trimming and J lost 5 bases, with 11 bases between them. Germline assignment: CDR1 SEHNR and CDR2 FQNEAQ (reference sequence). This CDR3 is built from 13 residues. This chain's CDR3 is CASSSTENNEQFF. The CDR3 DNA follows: TGTGCCAGCAGTTCGACAGAAAACAATGAGCAGTTCTTC.

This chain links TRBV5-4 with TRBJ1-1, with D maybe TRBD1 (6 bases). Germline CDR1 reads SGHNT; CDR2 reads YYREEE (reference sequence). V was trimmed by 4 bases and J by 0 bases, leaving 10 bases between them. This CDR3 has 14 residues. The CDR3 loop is CASSNRALNTEAFF. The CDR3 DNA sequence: TGTGCCAGCAGCAACAGGGCGCTGAACACTGAAGCTTTCTTT.

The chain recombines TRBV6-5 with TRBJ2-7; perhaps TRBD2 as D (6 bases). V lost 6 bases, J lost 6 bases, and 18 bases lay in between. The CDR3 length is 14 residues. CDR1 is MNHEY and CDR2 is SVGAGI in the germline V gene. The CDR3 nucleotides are TGTGCCAGCAGACTGGACTACGGGGCCCTCGAGCAGTACTTC. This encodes CASRLDYGALEQYF.

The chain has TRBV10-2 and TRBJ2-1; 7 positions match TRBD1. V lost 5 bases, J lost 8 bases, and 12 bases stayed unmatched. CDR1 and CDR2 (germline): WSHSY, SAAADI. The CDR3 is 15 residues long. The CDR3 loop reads CASSSRQGVMDEQFF. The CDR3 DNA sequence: TGCGCCAGCAGTAGCCGACAGGGAGTTATGGATGAGCAGTTCTTC.

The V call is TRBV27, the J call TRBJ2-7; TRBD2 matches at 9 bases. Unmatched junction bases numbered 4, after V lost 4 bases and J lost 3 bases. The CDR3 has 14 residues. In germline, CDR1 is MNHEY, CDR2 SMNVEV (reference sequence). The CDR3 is CASSSGLAVYEQYF. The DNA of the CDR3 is TGTGCCAGCAGTTCGGGACTAGCTGTCTACGAGCAGTACTTC.

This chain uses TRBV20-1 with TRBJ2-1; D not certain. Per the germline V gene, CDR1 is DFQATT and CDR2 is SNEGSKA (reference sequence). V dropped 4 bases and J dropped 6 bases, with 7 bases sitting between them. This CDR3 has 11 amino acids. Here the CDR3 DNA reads TGCAGTGCTAAACCAGGCAATGAGCAGTTCTTC. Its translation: CSAKPGNEQFF.

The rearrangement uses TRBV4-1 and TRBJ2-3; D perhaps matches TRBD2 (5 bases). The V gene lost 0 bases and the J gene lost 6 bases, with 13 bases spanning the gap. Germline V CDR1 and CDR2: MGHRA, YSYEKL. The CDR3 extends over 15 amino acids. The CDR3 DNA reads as TGCGCCAGCAGCCAAGATTTCCCAAGGGAGGATACGCAGTATTTT. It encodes CASSQDFPREDTQYF.

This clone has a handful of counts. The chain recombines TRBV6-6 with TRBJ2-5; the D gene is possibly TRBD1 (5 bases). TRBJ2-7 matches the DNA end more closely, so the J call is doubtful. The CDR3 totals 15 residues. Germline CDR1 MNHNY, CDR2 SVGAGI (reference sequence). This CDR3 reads CASSYSGGRVNEQYF. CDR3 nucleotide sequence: TGTGCCAGCAGTTACTCGGGTGGCAGGGTGAACGAGCAGTACTTC.

The DNA for the CDR3 is TGTGCCAGCAGTCGACTAGCGGGAGAGGTCAATGAGCAGTTCTTC. This translates into CASSRLAGEVNEQFF. The chain employs TRBV11-2 and TRBJ2-1; 12 nucleotides match TRBD2. CDR3 length equals 15 residues. Germline CDR1 SGHAT, CDR2 FQNNGV. The V and J ends lost 6 bases and 6 bases, in that order; junction bases with no gene match: 6.

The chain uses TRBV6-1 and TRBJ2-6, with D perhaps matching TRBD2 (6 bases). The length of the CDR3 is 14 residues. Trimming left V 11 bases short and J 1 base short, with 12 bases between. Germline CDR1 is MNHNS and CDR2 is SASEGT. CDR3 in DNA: TGTGCCGGGGGTGGGGGGTCTGGGGCCAACGTCCTGACTTTC. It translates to CAGGGGSGANVLTF.

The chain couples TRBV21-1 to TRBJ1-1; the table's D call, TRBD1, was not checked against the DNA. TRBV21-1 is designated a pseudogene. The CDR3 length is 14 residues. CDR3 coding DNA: TGTGCCAGCAGGTTCGGACATAGTTACACTGAAGCTTTCTTT. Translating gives CASRFGHSYTEAFF.

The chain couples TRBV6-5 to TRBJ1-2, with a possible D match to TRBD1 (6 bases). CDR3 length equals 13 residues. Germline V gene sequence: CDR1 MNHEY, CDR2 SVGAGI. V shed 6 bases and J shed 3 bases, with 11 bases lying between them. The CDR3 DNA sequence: TGTGCCAGCAGCCTCGACAGGCACTATGGCTACACCTTC. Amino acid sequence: CASSLDRHYGYTF.

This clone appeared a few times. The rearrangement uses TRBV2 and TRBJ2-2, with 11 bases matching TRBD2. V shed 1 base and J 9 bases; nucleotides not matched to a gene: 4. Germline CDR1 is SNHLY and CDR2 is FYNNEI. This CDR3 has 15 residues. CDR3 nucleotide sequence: TGTGCCAGCAGTGAAGAGACTAGCGGGATAAGGGAGCTGTTTTTT. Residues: CASSEETSGIRELFF.

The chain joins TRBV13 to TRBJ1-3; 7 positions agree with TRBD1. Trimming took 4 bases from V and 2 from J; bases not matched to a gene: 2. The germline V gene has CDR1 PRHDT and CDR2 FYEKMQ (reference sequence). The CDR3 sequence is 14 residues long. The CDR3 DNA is TGTGCCAGCAGCTGGGGGACAGCTGGAAACACCATATATTTT. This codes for CASSWGTAGNTIYF.